This T cell receptor beta chain was found in a study of blood T cells in healthy people across ages. The CDR3 consists of 14 residues. Germline CDR1 is ENHRY and CDR2 is SYGVKD. PCR was performed a second time for roughly 6 to 12 cycles using a sample-barcoded 5' primer and a J-beta primer mix. TCRdb passed the 5' RACE reads through MiXCR, listing each CDR3 protein once. The table records fewer than 950,000 distinct CDR3 sequences, under 40% of them present only once. Points on this clonotype: A much larger clone sits a single nucleotide away, making a read error possible.

The chain links TRBV10-3 to TRBJ1-2, with D tentatively TRBD1 (6 bases). The receptor was derived from a man aged 18-30 years in good health. Material: blood. In DNA, the CDR3 is TGTGCCATCCGTGAGGGCCAGGGGAGCTATGGCTACACCTTC. Amino acids: CAIREGQGSYGYTF.